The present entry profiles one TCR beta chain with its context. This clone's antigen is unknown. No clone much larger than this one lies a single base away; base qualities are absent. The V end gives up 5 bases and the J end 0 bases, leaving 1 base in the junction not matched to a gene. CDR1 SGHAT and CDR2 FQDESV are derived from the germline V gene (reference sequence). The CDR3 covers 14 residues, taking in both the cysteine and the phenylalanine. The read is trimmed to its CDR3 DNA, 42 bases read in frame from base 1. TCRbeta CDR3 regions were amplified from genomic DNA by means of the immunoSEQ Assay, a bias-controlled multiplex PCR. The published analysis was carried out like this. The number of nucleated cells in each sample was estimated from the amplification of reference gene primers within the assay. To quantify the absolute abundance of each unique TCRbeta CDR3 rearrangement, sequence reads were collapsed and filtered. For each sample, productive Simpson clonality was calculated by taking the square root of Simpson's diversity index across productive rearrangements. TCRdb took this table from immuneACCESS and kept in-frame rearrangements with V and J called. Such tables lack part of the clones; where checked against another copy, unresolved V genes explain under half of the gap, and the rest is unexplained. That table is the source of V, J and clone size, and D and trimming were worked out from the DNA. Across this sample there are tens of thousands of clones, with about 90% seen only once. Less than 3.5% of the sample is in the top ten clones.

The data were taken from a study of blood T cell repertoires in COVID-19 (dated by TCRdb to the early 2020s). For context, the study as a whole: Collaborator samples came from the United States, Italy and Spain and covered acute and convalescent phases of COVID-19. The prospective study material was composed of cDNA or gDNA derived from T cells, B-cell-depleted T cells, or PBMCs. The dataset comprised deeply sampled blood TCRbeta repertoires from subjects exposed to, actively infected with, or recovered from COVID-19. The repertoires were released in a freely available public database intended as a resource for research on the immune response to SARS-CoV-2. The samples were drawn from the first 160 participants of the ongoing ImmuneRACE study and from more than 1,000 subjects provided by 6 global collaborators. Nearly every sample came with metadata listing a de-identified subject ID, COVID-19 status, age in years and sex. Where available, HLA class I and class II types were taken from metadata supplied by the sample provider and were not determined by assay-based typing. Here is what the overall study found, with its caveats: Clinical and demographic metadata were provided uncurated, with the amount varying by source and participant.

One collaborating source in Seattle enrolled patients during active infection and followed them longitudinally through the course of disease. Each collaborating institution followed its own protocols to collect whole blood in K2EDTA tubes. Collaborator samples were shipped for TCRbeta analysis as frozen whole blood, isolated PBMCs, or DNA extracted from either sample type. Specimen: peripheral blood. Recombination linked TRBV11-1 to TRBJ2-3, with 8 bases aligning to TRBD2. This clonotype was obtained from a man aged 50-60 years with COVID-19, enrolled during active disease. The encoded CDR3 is CASSRGGSTDTQYF. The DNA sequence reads TGTGCCAGCAGCCGGGGGGGAAGCACAGATACGCAGTATTTT. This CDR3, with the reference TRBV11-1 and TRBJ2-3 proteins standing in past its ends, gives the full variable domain EAEVAQSPRYKITEKSQAVAFWCDPISGHATLYWYRQILGQGPELLVQFQDESVVDDSQLPKDRFSAERLKGVDSTLKIQPAELGDSAMYLCASSRGGSTDTQYFGPGTRLTVL.